Reported below is one T cell receptor beta chain. The antigen this receptor binds is unknown. No quality values exist for individual bases; no much larger clone is one base distant. Libraries were built with 5' RACE. Sequencing instrument: Illumina HiSeq 2500. A second roughly 6 to 12 cycle PCR used a sample-barcoded 5' primer and a J-beta primer mix. Each TCR beta cDNA molecule received a unique molecular identifier from a template-switch 5' adaptor carrying 12 random nucleotides. At least 3 million CDR3-containing paired-end reads were obtained from each sample. First-strand cDNA was synthesized from all RNA with the Mint cDNA synthesis kit, primed by a TRBC-specific oligonucleotide. Following uracil-DNA glycosylase treatment, a first 18-cycle PCR with universal primers M1SS and BC2_uni_R was performed on all cDNA. Per the original workflow: Normalization of each sample was performed by random selection of 1 million high-quality reads, each carrying a distinct molecular identifier. Instead of being binned into consensus sequences, reads that shared molecular identifiers were thrown out. CDR3 identification, clonotype clustering and error correction used MiTCR with a Q25 quality threshold and the strictest error-elimination algorithm. A nonparametric unseen species model with Euler transformation was used to estimate lower-bound total TCR beta diversity. In TCRdb, the public reads were trimmed at Q25 with fastp and aligned with MiXCR, with productive beta chains retained. Duplicate CDR3 protein sequences are folded into a single record with the most common DNA and genes. The V and J calls follow TCRdb's processing rather than the paper's. For this sample the table gives around 900,000 distinct CDR3 sequences, of which less than 35% were detected only once. The ten largest clones add up to roughly a sixth of the sample.

These data originate in a study of blood T cells in healthy people across ages (dated by TCRdb to 2014 to 2015). About the investigation overall: Template switching captured roughly one uniquely barcoded TCR beta cDNA molecule per two T cells in model experiments. Age-related changes in TCR beta repertoire diversity were measured in the study by deep sequencing normalized with unique cDNA molecular identifiers. Donors of different ages were randomly distributed across sequencing lanes to avoid experimental bias. Using the same blood draw, the study looked at two additional independent replicas of 1 million unique cDNA reads for two donors, one aged 18 to 29 and the other aged 80 or older. Four age groups were formed from the donors: young (average 16 years), middle-aged (around 40), aged (more than 55) and long-lived (approximately 80). Beyond this particular receptor, the publication reports: A strong correlation was found between observed TCR beta diversity and the percentage of naive T cells measured by flow cytometry. The CMV infection status of donors was not known, potentially confounding age-related changes in expanded clonotypes. Bulk unsorted PBMC profiling prevented conclusive comparison of naive and antigen-experienced compartments. As age increased, observed TCR beta diversity per million T cells dropped in a roughly linear way, and a significant reduction was already evident by age 40. Estimates of total diversity from one million sequenced T cells were regarded as lower bounds and underestimates. Compared with the aged group, more naive CD4+ T cells, fewer expanded clones and increased TCR diversity were shown by the long-lived group, suggesting age selection.

The donors were a few dozen Caucasian individuals from Russia, aged about 6 to 95 years, who were systemically healthy. Around 10 milliliters of peripheral blood were drawn from each donor into EDTA-treated Vacutainer tubes. Ficoll-Paque density-gradient centrifugation was used to isolate PBMCs, with at least 6 million obtained per sample. Trizol reagent was used to extract total RNA from PBMCs, with at least 6 micrograms per sample. The percentages of naive CD45RAhigh/CD27high T cells were determined by flow cytometry on a PBMC aliquot from every donor. CDR1 and CDR2, per the germline V gene, are KGHSH and LQKENI. Including the terminal cysteine and phenylalanine, the CDR3 comprises 15 residues. Only CDR3 DNA is held: 45 bases, read in frame from base 1. The junction shows trimming of 0 bases on V and 7 bases on J, plus 15 bases between the germline ends.

The sequence is built from TRBV18 and TRBJ1-2, and possibly TRBD1, on 6 matching bases. This clonotype originated in a woman at least 80 years old in good health. Sequenced material: blood. CDR3 loop: CASSPPKTGVGGYTF. The DNA is TGTGCCAGCTCACCACCGAAGACAGGAGTAGGTGGCTACACCTTC.